The TCR beta chain under discussion was sequenced for a study of cytomegalovirus exposure and HLA in healthy donors. On the study more broadly: Most donors, roughly 84% of a few hundred genotyped, fell in the Caucasian-associated ancestry cluster. Regarding the study as a whole: Presence/absence analyses supposed approximately even sequencing depth among donors. Among TCR beta chains, those listed as cytomegalovirus-associated numbered fewer than 200.

Germline CDR1 reads MNHNY; CDR2 reads SVGAGI (reference sequence). The CDR3 has 14 amino acids. The ends lost 7 bases at V and 6 bases at J; junction bases unmatched: 10. In the case of this clone: Its antigen is as yet unknown.

It was with 60 Vbeta and 13 Jbeta primers that the PCR ran. The table came from immunoSEQ multiplex PCR; TCRdb's copy has only in-frame clones and leaves some out. The sample consists of approximately 130,000 clones, roughly 9% of them appearing once. Likely unrecorded immune exposures existed in these nominally healthy donors. This chain connects TRBV6-6 to TRBJ1-2; 8 bases agree with TRBD1. Sample: PBMCs. The TCR comes from a woman aged 40 to 50 in good health and CMV-seropositive. The CDR3 loop is CASTSGTGLDGYTF. The CDR3, as DNA: TGTGCCAGCACATCCGGGACAGGTTTGGATGGCTACACCTTC.